Listed below are T cell receptor beta chains from one sample, sequenced in a study of T cell responses to AZD1222 COVID-19 vaccine. Sequencing was performed with immunoSEQ multiplex PCR; in TCRdb, only in-frame clones are kept and a portion is missing. The data show roughly 250,000 clones, 93% seen once. Sequenced material: peripheral blood, taken on day 0 of AZD1222 vaccination. Receptors originate from an adult in good health. Each CDR3 is given with its conserved first and last residue. D genes are given only for firm matches. Clone size, where shown, is once, few, many, or a class for clones that have expanded.

clone size	V gene	J gene	D gene	CDR3 protein	CDR3 DNA
-	TRBV10-1	TRBJ2-6	-	CASSEGGSGANVLTF	TGCGCCAGCAGTGAAGGGGGATCTGGGGCCAACGTCCTGACTTTC
-	TRBV12-3/TRBV12-4	TRBJ2-7	-	CASNREGNEQYF	TGTGCCAGCAACAGGGAAGGGAACGAGCAGTACTTC
-	TRBV28	TRBJ1-6	-	CASSLLGEAGVSPLHF	TGTGCCAGCAGTTTACTTGGGGAGGCCGGGGTTTCACCCCTCCACTTT
-	TRBV18	TRBJ1-1	TRBD1	CASSPDRGAEAFF	TGTGCCAGCTCCCCCGACAGGGGCGCTGAAGCTTTCTTT
-	TRBV4-3	TRBJ1-1	-	CASSPGLRNTEAFF	TGCGCCAGCAGCCCGGGACTCAGGAACACTGAAGCTTTCTTT
-	TRBV7-9	TRBJ2-3	-	CASSGTRTDTQYF	TGTGCCAGCAGCGGCACTCGCACAGATACGCAGTATTTT
-	TRBV28	TRBJ1-6	-	CATFSGINSPLHF	TGTGCCACTTTTTCTGGGATAAATTCACCCCTCCACTTT
-	TRBV5-6	TRBJ2-7	TRBD2	CASSRGSYEQYF	TGTGCCAGCAGTCGCGGGAGCTACGAGCAGTACTTC
-	TRBV5-4	TRBJ2-7	-	CASSLIGEEQYF	TGTGCCAGCAGCTTGATTGGTGAAGAGCAGTACTTC
-	TRBV6-1	TRBJ1-4	-	CASSESMVIVEKLFF	TGTGCCAGCAGTGAAAGTATGGTGATCGTTGAAAAACTGTTTTTT
-	TRBV20-1	TRBJ2-2	-	CSARVTGELFF	TGCAGTGCTAGGGTCACCGGGGAGCTGTTTTTT
-	TRBV5-6	TRBJ1-2	-	CASSLDRAHGYTF	TGTGCCAGCAGCTTGGACAGGGCTCATGGCTACACCTTC
once	TRBV12-3/TRBV12-4	TRBJ2-1	-	CASSLGEYEQFF	TGTGCCAGCAGTTTGGGGGAATATGAGCAGTTCTTC
-	TRBV28	TRBJ1-2	-	CAVGGYTF	TGTGCCGTAGGGGGCTACACCTTC
-	TRBV7-2	TRBJ1-2	-	CASSLGPGGYTF	TGTGCCAGCAGCTTAGGACCGGGGGGCTACACCTTC
-	TRBV28	TRBJ2-3	TRBD1	CASSSRTGGLRTDTQYF	TGTGCCAGCAGTTCGCGGACAGGGGGCCTTCGCACAGATACGCAGTATTTT
-	TRBV7-9	TRBJ2-5	-	CASSLLRETQYF	TGTGCCAGCAGCTTATTAAGGGAGACCCAGTACTTC
once	TRBV11-3	TRBJ2-2	TRBD1	CASSPDRGRAGELFF	TGTGCCAGCAGCCCCGACAGGGGTAGGGCCGGGGAGCTGTTTTTT